This TCR beta chain was sequenced during a study of CD8 T cells in ankylosing spondylitis (dated 2017 in TCRdb). Regarding the study in general: The study set out to find disease-linked TCR variants by profiling T cell receptor beta repertoires in ankylosing spondylitis patients and healthy donors. The full study cohort comprised approximately 23 ankylosing spondylitis patients and approximately 100 healthy donors. Peripheral blood was sampled, and synovial fluid was additionally collected from ankylosing spondylitis patients.

Synovial fluid samples were matched to blood samples from the same ankylosing spondylitis patients. Points on this clonotype: Its antigen is still unknown. The record has no base qualities; no much larger clone is one base away.

The sequencer listed for this sample is Illumina HiSeq 2500. Quantitative 5'-RACE with molecular barcodes was used to prepare TCR beta libraries. From the authors' description of their analysis: Disease-linked TCR variants were identified with a new computational method built on a probabilistic model of VDJ rearrangement. Using fastp trimming at Q25 and MiXCR clonotype assembly, TCRdb reanalyzed the public sequencing data and kept in-frame beta chains. Each entry merges the rows of one CDR3 protein and shows their most common DNA and genes. The V and J calls follow TCRdb's processing rather than the paper's. The table for this sample lists 150,000 or so distinct CDR3 sequences; under 35% of them were counted only once. The ten largest clones add up to 4.5% to 6% of the sample. Paper-wide results and their limitations: In peripheral blood, the disease-linked clones were found at relatively low frequencies and had a CD8+ phenotype. Some TCR beta motif variants had previously been reported in synovial fluid and blood of reactive arthritis patients, which suggested common disease-initiation mechanisms. According to the report, matched synovial fluid samples from ankylosing spondylitis patients were significantly enriched for the disease-linked clones. Blood from ankylosing spondylitis patients appeared to be characterized by a TCR beta motif composed of about eight highly homologous amino acid variants.

The source material was synovial fluid, either unsorted or a sorted T cell fraction (not recorded which). The receptor's source is a male donor with ankylosing spondylitis.

The CDR3 region: CASSFSSNQETQYF. The DNA is TGTGCCAGCAGCTTCTCTTCGAACCAAGAGACCCAGTACTTC. This chain joins TRBV7-9 to TRBJ2-5; confidence is insufficient to name the D gene. In the germline V gene (reference sequence), CDR1 corresponds to SEHNR and CDR2 to FQNEAQ. The CDR3 spans 14 residues, from the cysteine through the phenylalanine. Only the CDR3 DNA is retained, 42 bases long and in frame from the first base. V is cut by 3 bases and J by 0 bases, and the space between the germline ends is 8 bases.